The clone carrying this TCR beta chain was detected ten times or more. Antigen: not known. This specimen comes from a study of molecular identifiers for immune sequencing clone quantification. Findings and caveats of the study: Whereas naive cells kept under 1% of molecules in clones above 20 RNA copies, such clones held over 97% in effectors. Investigators reportedly could detect spiked Jurkat TCR RNA from one cell among some 940,000 naive cells.

Libraries used 20,000 to 1,000,000 sorted naive CD8 T cells and 10%, 30% or 50% RNA input. Previously published methods and listed TCR primers were used for the bulk TCR libraries. TCRdb reprocessed the PCR reads via MiXCR and lists one record per CDR3 protein. The repertoire includes under 650,000 distinct CDR3 sequences, 15% to 20% of them detected once, and around 0.9% sits in the top ten. Germline V gene sequence: CDR1 LGHDT, CDR2 YNNKEL (reference sequence). There are 13 residues in the CDR3. Trimming stripped 5 bases from V and 11 bases from J, with 13 bases between. This chain uses TRBV3-1 with TRBJ1-6; D is possibly TRBD1 (5 bases). Sequenced material: naive CD8+ T cells from blood, with Jurkat cell RNA spiked in. Documented subset: FACS-sorted CD8+CD4-CCR7+CD45RA+ naive T cells. The clonotype originates from a human donor in good health. Some libraries in this study had Jurkat cell RNA spiked in. The CDR3 is CASSAPGIPPLHF. CDR3 coding DNA: TGTGCCAGCAGCGCCCCAGGGATCCCACCCCTCCACTTT.